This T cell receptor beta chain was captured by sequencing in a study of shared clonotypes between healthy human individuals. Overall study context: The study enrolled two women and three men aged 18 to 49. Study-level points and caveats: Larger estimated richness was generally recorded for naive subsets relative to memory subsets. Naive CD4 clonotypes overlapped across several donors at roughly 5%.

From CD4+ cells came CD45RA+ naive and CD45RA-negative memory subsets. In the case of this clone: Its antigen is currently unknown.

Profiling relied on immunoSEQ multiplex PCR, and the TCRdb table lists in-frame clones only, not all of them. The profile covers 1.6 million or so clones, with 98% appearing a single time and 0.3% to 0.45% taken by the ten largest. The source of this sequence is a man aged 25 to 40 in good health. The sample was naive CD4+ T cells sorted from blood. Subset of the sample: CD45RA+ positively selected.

The CDR3 spells CATSKGQGIFNEQFF. In DNA form, the CDR3 reads TGTGCCACCAGCAAAGGACAGGGGATCTTCAATGAGCAGTTCTTC. This chain uses TRBV15 with TRBJ2-1; 9 bases are shared with TRBD1. The CDR3 has 15 residues. The V gene's germline CDR1 is LNHNV and CDR2 YYDKDF (reference sequence). V dropped 4 bases and J dropped 6; count of bases not matched to a gene: 7.